The text below deals with one T cell receptor (beta chain). What it recognizes is unknown. The sample is drawn from a study of cytomegalovirus exposure and HLA in healthy donors. The PCR used 60 Vbeta and 13 Jbeta primers. Profiling relied on immunoSEQ multiplex PCR, and the TCRdb table lists in-frame clones only, not all of them. The repertoire holds approximately 120,000 clones, approximately 82% seen once, with 20% in the top ten. Per germline, CDR1 PRHDT and CDR2 FYEKMQ (reference sequence). Unmatched junction bases numbered 6, after V lost 2 bases and J lost 2 bases. The CDR3 totals 17 residues. General study findings and limits: It was only CMV serostatus that was available as immune exposure information. Some highly shared sequence variants likely arose as a pipeline artifact. Across all donors, roughly uniform sequencing depth was an assumption of the presence/absence analyses.

The source material was PBMCs. The TCR originated in a man between 18 and 29 years old in good health and CMV-seropositive. V and J are TRBV13 and TRBJ2-3; 11 positions match TRBD2. CDR3 bases: TGTGCCAGCAGCTTATTGGCTAGCGGGGGGTACACAGATACGCAGTATTTT. It specifies CASSLLASGGYTDTQYF.